The next 23 T cell receptor beta chains were all read from a single sample in a study of T cells in Graves' hyperthyroidism and ophthalmopathy. TCR beta CDR3 regions were amplified from RNA transcripts. A first-round RT-PCR of the TCR CDR3 used the HTBI primer set. TCRdb re-called the multiplex PCR reads through MiXCR, storing one row per CDR3 protein. In the table there are about 700,000 distinct CDR3 sequences, roughly 46% of which are singletons. The sequenced material came from peripheral blood or thyroid tissue (not recorded which). These receptors were collected from an adult man with Graves' disease, either hyperthyroidism or ophthalmopathy (not recorded which).

The sample holds many counts of this clonotype. CDR3 DNA sequence: TGTGCCAGCAAATCGGGACAGTCTGTGTGGAATCAGCCCCAGCATTTT. This codes for CASKSGQSVWNQPQHF. The J gene is TRBJ1-5, the V gene TRBV2, with 7 nucleotides matching TRBD1. Germline values: CDR1 SNHLY, CDR2 FYNNEI. V lost 7 bases and J lost 4; bases outside the gene matches: 13. The CDR3 has 16 amino acids.

In its sample, this clonotype was seen many times. The rearrangement joins TRBV24-1 to TRBJ1-1, with 7 bases matching TRBD1. CDR3 length: 13 amino acids. Looked up from germline, CDR1 is KGHDR and CDR2 is SFDVKD. J lost 1 base, V lost 8 bases, and 3 bases had no gene match. The CDR3 DNA follows: TGTGCCACCAAAGGGGGCAGGAACACTGAAGCTTTCTTT. It encodes CATKGGRNTEAFF.

The genes are TRBV19 and TRBJ1-6; D remains unclear. This CDR3 comprises 15 residues. Trimming stripped 3 bases from V and 5 bases from J, with 11 bases between. From germline, CDR1 is LNHDA and CDR2 SQIVND (reference sequence). The CDR3 bases are TGTGCCAGTAGTATTGGTGACGTCGATAATTCACCCCTCCACTTT. Encoded protein: CASSIGDVDNSPLHF.

The rearrangement uses TRBV7-9 and TRBJ1-2; D might be TRBD1 (6 bases). V was pared by 4 bases and J by 4 bases, with 16 bases between. Germline values: CDR1 SEHNR, CDR2 FQNEAQ (reference sequence). The CDR3 spans 15 residues. The CDR3 loop reads CASSSSGGWGYGYTF. CDR3 DNA sequence: TGTGCCAGCAGCTCATCGGGGGGCTGGGGCTATGGCTACACCTTC.

This clonotype was found once. CDR3 nucleotides: TGCAGTGCTCGCCGGACAGCTGGGTCGGCCACTGAAGCTTTCTTT. Its protein is CSARRTAGSATEAFF. The chain joins TRBV29-1 to TRBJ1-1, with D possibly TRBD1 on 6 matching bases. From germline, CDR1 is SQVTM and CDR2 ANQGSEA. This CDR3 is built from 15 residues.

This clonotype came up many times. This CDR3 is CASSFRQGEETQYF. CDR3 sequence (DNA): TGTGCCAGCAGTTTCCGTCAAGGGGAAGAGACCCAGTACTTC. This chain links TRBV2 with TRBJ2-5; D may be TRBD1 (5 bases). CDR1 SNHLY and CDR2 FYNNEI come from the germline V gene. The germline V and J ends were trimmed by 5 bases and 3 bases, with 13 bases remaining between them. This CDR3 spans 14 amino acids.

In the case of this clonotype: Its ends do not fully match the called genes, so a read error is possible. The chain combines TRBV10-3 with TRBJ2-7, with D unresolved. Germline V gene lookup returns CDR1 ENHRY and CDR2 SYGVKD. The CDR3 extends over 15 amino acids. CDR3 in amino acids: CASSEPATLSDEQYF. The DNA for the CDR3 is TGTGCCAGCAGTGAGCCCGCGACGTTAAGCGACGAGCAGTACTTC.

This sequence joins TRBV11-2 and TRBJ2-5; TRBD1 matches at 8 bases. CDR1 SGHAT and CDR2 FQNNGV come from the germline V gene. This CDR3 spans 16 amino acids. J lost 5 bases, V lost 5 bases, and 13 bases had no gene match. CDR3 nucleotide sequence: TGTGCCAGCAGCAACACTGCAGGGGGCCATCGGGAGACCCAGTACTTC. Translation gives CASSNTAGGHRETQYF.

The V and J genes are TRBV10-3 and TRBJ1-4; D might be TRBD1 (6 bases). V shed 10 bases and J shed 3 bases, with 12 bases lying between them. Germline CDR1 is ENHRY and CDR2 is SYGVKD. The CDR3 covers 13 residues. The CDR3 coding sequence is TGTGCCACCTCGACAGGACCTAATGAAAAACTGTTTTTT. Translated: CATSTGPNEKLFF.

This clonotype was picked up many times. One end of the junction is discordant with germline, which a read error may explain. The CDR3 region has the DNA TGTGCCAGCAGCTTGGGACTAGCGGGGACCTACGAGCAGTACTTC. This encodes CASSLGLAGTYEQYF. V gene TRBV5-1 combines with J gene TRBJ2-7, with 13 bases that match TRBD2. CDR3 length: 15 residues. Germline loops: CDR1 SGHRS, CDR2 YFSETQ.

A note on this clonotype: This may come from a read error, since a much larger clone is one base off. The V gene is TRBV7-2, the J gene TRBJ1-6, with D perhaps matching TRBD1 (5 bases). V shed 5 bases and J shed 7 bases, with 15 bases lying between them. The CDR3 totals 15 residues. Germline V CDR1 and CDR2: SGHTA, FQGNSA. Written as DNA, the CDR3 is TGTGCCAGCAGCACAGTCCGGGGCCCAAATTCACCCCTCCACTTT. Residues: CASSTVRGPNSPLHF.

V and J are TRBV6-5 and TRBJ1-2; the D gene is possibly TRBD1 (5 bases). The CDR3 runs 15 residues. Per germline, CDR1 MNHEY and CDR2 SVGAGI. The V gene lost 5 bases and the J gene lost 5 bases, with 18 bases spanning the gap. The DNA of the CDR3 is TGTGCCAGCAGTACAGGTGCCGACCAAAGTTATGGCTACACCTTC. Translated, it gives CASSTGADQSYGYTF.

This sequence joins TRBV20-1 and TRBJ1-2; 12 bases align to TRBD1. J lost 7 bases, V lost 5 bases, and 11 bases had no gene match. There are 15 residues in the CDR3. Germline CDR1 is DFQATT and CDR2 is SNEGSKA (reference sequence). CDR3 DNA sequence: TGCAGTGCTTTCTGGGACAGGGGGCGCGAGTTTGGCTACACCTTC. Protein product: CSAFWDRGREFGYTF.

As concerns this clonotype: This clone may be a read error of a much larger clone one base away. This chain joins TRBV15 and TRBJ1-1, with TRBD1 matching 9 bases. The CDR3 extends over 13 amino acids. J was trimmed by 5 bases and V by 5 bases; bases with no gene match: 3. Germline V lookup: CDR1 LNHNV, CDR2 YYDKDF (reference sequence). CDR3 in DNA: TGTGCCACCAGCGGAGGGACAGGGACTGAAGCTTTCTTT. Amino acid sequence: CATSGGTGTEAFF.

This clonotype has ten or more counts. Here the CDR3 DNA reads TGTGCCAGCAGTGAGACAGGGAGGGGAGAGACCCAGTACTTC. This sequence encodes CASSETGRGETQYF. The chain is built from TRBV2 and TRBJ2-5; D is possibly TRBD1 or TRBD2 (7 bases each). Germline values: CDR1 SNHLY, CDR2 FYNNEI. Trimming removed 3 bases from V and 4 bases from J, with 12 bases in between. The CDR3 has 14 amino acids.

V and J are TRBV20-1 and TRBJ2-7; 13 nucleotides align to TRBD2. The CDR3 has 15 residues. From germline, CDR1 is DFQATT and CDR2 SNEGSKA (reference sequence). With 5 bases clipped from V and 4 bases from J, the junction kept 8 bases outside the gene matches. The DNA for the CDR3 is TGCAGTGCTCTACCGACTAGCGGGAGGTGGTACGAGCAGTACTTC. Translating gives CSALPTSGRWYEQYF.

The chain uses TRBV11-2 and TRBJ2-5; TRBD2 might be the D (7 bases). The V end was cut by 6 bases, the J end by 7 bases, with 15 bases between. CDR1 is SGHAT, CDR2 FQNNGV, per germline. This CDR3 is 13 amino acids long. The DNA for the CDR3 is TGTGCCAGCAGAGGGGTCGGGGGGCGGACCCAGTACTTC. This translates into CASRGVGGRTQYF.

CDR3 region: CSARDPTGTETQYF. Here the CDR3 DNA reads TGCAGTGCTCGGGACCCGACGGGTACAGAGACCCAGTACTTC. This chain links TRBV20-1 with TRBJ2-5; D possibly uses TRBD1 or TRBD2 (5 bases each). The germline CDR1 and CDR2 sequences are DFQATT and SNEGSKA (reference sequence). The CDR3 is made up of 14 amino acids. V lost 5 bases, J lost 4 bases, and 17 bases lay in between.

This clonotype was seen ten or more times. DNA for the CDR3: TGTGCCAGCAGCTTAGGATCGGAGGGCGCTGAAGCTTTCTTT. It yields the protein CASSLGSEGAEAFF. The V gene is TRBV7-9, the J gene TRBJ1-1; no clear D gene. The CDR3 runs 14 residues. Germline CDR1 is SEHNR and CDR2 is FQNEAQ (reference sequence). V lost 1 base, J lost 6 bases, and 12 bases lay in between.

This clonotype showed up just a few times. The chain carries TRBV7-2 and TRBJ2-7; D unresolved. Per germline, CDR1 SGHTA and CDR2 FQGNSA. This CDR3 comprises 14 residues. V was pared by 5 bases and J by 5 bases, with 16 bases between. In DNA form, the CDR3 reads TGTGCCAGCAGCCATACCGGTCGATGGGACGAGCAGTACTTC. It translates to CASSHTGRWDEQYF. The whole variable domain, remainder taken from reference TRBV7-2 and TRBJ2-7, is GAGVSQSPSNKVTEKGKDVELRCDPISGHTALYWYRQSLGQGLEFLIYFQGNSAPDKSGLPSDRFSAERTGGSVSTLTIQRTQQEDSAVYLCASSHTGRWDEQYFGPGTRLTVT.

This clonotype was detected a few times. V usage is TRBV20-1 and J usage is TRBJ2-5; TRBD1 matches 9 bases. V gave up 6 bases and J gave up 5 bases; unmatched junction bases: 13. Germline V gene data show CDR1 as DFQATT and CDR2 as SNEGSKA (reference sequence). The length of the CDR3 is 15 residues. The CDR3: CSAPPGTGYGETQYF. CDR3 in DNA: TGCAGTGCCCCACCCGGGACAGGGTATGGGGAGACCCAGTACTTC.

This sequence joins TRBV4-1 and TRBJ2-7; unclear D gene. The V and J ends lost 3 bases and 2 bases respectively, with 11 bases between them. The CDR3 extends over 14 amino acids. The V gene's germline CDR1 is MGHRA and CDR2 YSYEKL. The CDR3 bases are TGCGCCAGCAGCCAGGGTACATCACCCTACGAGCAGTACTTC. Protein sequence: CASSQGTSPYEQYF.

In this sample, this clonotype turned up a few times. J is TRBJ2-2 and V is TRBV6-1; D is ambiguous. The V gene lost 0 bases and the J gene lost 0 bases, with 5 bases spanning the gap. Germline V CDR1 and CDR2: MNHNS, SASEGT. The length of the CDR3 is 15 residues. Here the CDR3 DNA reads TGTGCCAGCAGTGAAGCGGCGGCGAACACCGGGGAGCTGTTTTTT. Amino acid sequence: CASSEAAANTGELFF.